The following is a TCR beta chain sequence with its context. This specimen comes from a study of blood T cell repertoires in COVID-19. The CDR3 loop spans 15 amino acids. The germline V gene has CDR1 ENHRY and CDR2 SYGVKD. V lost 0 bases and J lost 1, with 9 bases in between. This table comes from immunoSEQ multiplex PCR, and its TCRdb copy is limited to in-frame clones, with some not included. This table holds approximately 140,000 clones, around 81% found once. Sequencing was performed on peripheral blood. The receptor's source is a man aged 35 to 55 with active or convalescent COVID-19. The gene calls are TRBV10-3 and TRBJ2-5; tentatively, D is TRBD1 (6 bases). For the CDR3, the DNA is TGTGCCATCAGTGAGTCCTCAGGGGCCCAAGAGACCCAGTACTTC. Protein: CAISESSGAQETQYF.